The 10 T cell receptor beta chains reported below all come from one sample, sequenced in a study of cytomegalovirus exposure and HLA in healthy donors. The PCR employed 60 Vbeta primers together with 13 Jbeta primers. TCRdb's table, derived via immunoSEQ multiplex PCR, lists solely in-frame clones and lacks some. Of roughly 180,000 clones listed, approximately 77% were seen once; the top ten hold approximately 1.6%. The sample taken for sequencing was PBMCs. Every receptor here comes from a male donor in good health and CMV-seronegative.

This clone came up a few times. The chain joins TRBV6-6 to TRBJ1-1, with D perhaps matching TRBD1 (6 bases). The ends were cut back, 6 bases at V and 3 bases at J, with 11 bases in the middle. The CDR3 has 13 residues. Germline CDR1 MNHNY, CDR2 SVGAGI (reference sequence). The CDR3 sequence is CASSRNRDTEAFF. DNA of the CDR3: TGTGCCAGCAGCCGCAACAGGGACACTGAAGCTTTCTTT.

The chain is built from TRBV13 and TRBJ2-7, with D maybe TRBD1 (6 bases). V gave up 8 bases and J gave up 6 bases, with 23 bases separating them. This CDR3 comprises 15 residues. Looked up from germline, CDR1 is PRHDT and CDR2 is FYEKMQ (reference sequence). The CDR3 sequence is CASAELMDSDREQYF. For the CDR3, the DNA is TGTGCCAGCGCCGAGCTTATGGACAGTGACCGCGAGCAGTACTTC.

On this clone itself: One junction end disagrees with the germline gene, perhaps due to a read error. V is TRBV10-3 and J is TRBJ2-1, with D tentatively TRBD1 (5 bases). Germline V gene lookup returns CDR1 ENHRY and CDR2 SYGVKD. This CDR3 contains 14 residues. CDR3 region: CAVSGQGLYNEQFF. CDR3 coding DNA: TGTGCCGTCAGTGGTCAGGGTCTTTACAATGAGCAGTTCTTC.

The V and J genes are TRBV5-1 and TRBJ2-5, with 13 bases matching TRBD2. Losses at the gene ends were 0 bases for V and 5 bases for J; bases not matched to a gene: 10. The CDR3 consists of 18 residues. Germline loops: CDR1 SGHRS, CDR2 YFSETQ. The CDR3, as DNA: TGCGCCAGCAGCTTGGGGGCCCCGGGACTAGCGGGGAAGGAGACCCAGTACTTC. It translates to CASSLGAPGLAGKETQYF.

This clone was detected a few times. J is TRBJ2-7 and V is TRBV14; tentatively, D is TRBD1 (6 bases). Germline V lookup: CDR1 SGHDN, CDR2 FVKESK. The CDR3 has 14 amino acids. V shed 3 bases and J shed 0 bases, with 9 bases lying between them. The CDR3 coding sequence is TGTGCCAGCAGCCAGCGGACAGCCTCCTACGAGCAGTACTTC. Amino acid sequence: CASSQRTASYEQYF.

The chain links TRBV6-5 to TRBJ2-3; 9 positions agree with TRBD1. This CDR3 has 15 residues. V was pared by 7 bases and J by 3 bases, with 8 bases of the junction left unmatched. Germline V CDR1 and CDR2: MNHEY, SVGAGI. DNA for the CDR3: TGTGCCAGCACCCCCCCAGGACAGGGGACAGATACGCAGTATTTT. Translation: CASTPPGQGTDTQYF.

The chain is built from TRBV6-1 and TRBJ2-3, with TRBD2 matching over 11 bases. The CDR3 extends over 11 amino acids. Germline values: CDR1 MNHNS, CDR2 SASEGT. Losses at the gene ends were 7 bases for V and 14 bases for J; bases not matched to a gene: 5. Here the CDR3 DNA reads TGTGCCAGCACGTTAGCGGGGGGGCTGTATTTT. This translates into CASTLAGGLYF.

The chain links TRBV6-5 to TRBJ1-1, with D maybe TRBD1 (5 bases). Germline CDR1 MNHEY, CDR2 SVGAGI. This CDR3 has 13 residues. V lost 2 bases to trimming and J lost 5 bases, with 9 bases between them. CDR3 sequence: CASSYQGVTEAFF. DNA for the CDR3: TGTGCCAGCAGTTACCAGGGTGTGACTGAAGCTTTCTTT.

This clone was seen a handful of times. This chain joins TRBV4-2 and TRBJ2-1; TRBD2 aligns across 7 bases. V trimming: 3 bases; J trimming: 5 bases; junction bases outside the gene matches: 7. The CDR3 sequence is 15 residues long. Looked up from germline, CDR1 is LGHNA and CDR2 is YNFKEQ. The CDR3 DNA reads as TGTGCCAGCAGCCAGCCCGGGACTATCCACAATGAGCAGTTCTTC. Encoded protein: CASSQPGTIHNEQFF.

This chain links TRBV30 with TRBJ2-2; D is unclear. This CDR3 contains 13 residues. V lost 0 bases and J 3 bases, leaving 5 bases between the germline ends. CDR1 GTSNPN and CDR2 SVGIG come from the germline V gene (reference sequence). CDR3 in amino acids: CAWSVLDTGELFF. CDR3 nucleotide sequence: TGTGCCTGGAGTGTACTTGACACCGGGGAGCTGTTTTTT.